These 8 T cell receptor beta chains were all obtained from the same sample, sequenced in a study of Graves' ophthalmopathy and Graves' hyperthyroidism. TCR beta CDR3 amplification used RNA transcripts. HTBI-primed RT-PCR formed the first round, and a multiplex PCR formed the second. TCRdb called the multiplex PCR reads again in MiXCR, with one record for every CDR3 protein. Of 740,000 or so distinct CDR3 sequences in the sample, 35% to 50% were seen once. Sequencing used peripheral blood. These receptors originate from an adult man with Graves' ophthalmopathy.

J is TRBJ1-4 and V is TRBV2, with 7 bases lining up with TRBD1. Germline V lookup: CDR1 SNHLY, CDR2 FYNNEI. This CDR3 has 14 amino acids. The V and J ends lost 6 bases and 6 bases, in that order; junction bases with no gene match: 7. This CDR3 reads CASRFDRVDEKLFF. The CDR3 coding sequence is TGTGCCAGCAGATTCGACAGGGTGGATGAAAAACTGTTTTTT.

This clonotype has a count of ten or more. The chain uses TRBV29-1 and TRBJ1-1; D remains unclear. This CDR3 region has 11 residues. V was pared by 6 bases and J by 3 bases, with 8 bases between. CDR1 is SQVTM, CDR2 ANQGSEA, per germline. CDR3 coding DNA: TGCAGCGTCGTATACGACACTGAAGCTTTCTTT. This codes for CSVVYDTEAFF. Drawing the rest from reference TRBV29-1 and TRBJ1-1, the complete variable domain is SAVISQKPSRDICQRGTSLTIQCQVDSQVTMMFWYRQQPGQSLTLIATANQGSEATYESGFVIDKFPISRPNLTFSTLTVSNMSPEDSSIYLCSVVYDTEAFFGQGTRLTVV.

On this clonotype itself: With a much larger clone just one base away, this may be a read error. The chain uses TRBV7-9 and TRBJ2-7; 10 nucleotides align to TRBD1. This CDR3 comprises 14 residues. Germline CDR1 reads SEHNR; CDR2 reads FQNEAQ (reference sequence). CDR3 in DNA: TGTGTCAGCAGCCCGGGACAGGGGAACTACGAGCAGTACTTC. Translation: CVSSPGQGNYEQYF.

V and J are TRBV5-1 and TRBJ2-7, with 10 nucleotides matching TRBD2. J gave up 1 base and V 2 bases, and 6 bases lay outside the gene matches. The CDR3 has 16 amino acids. Germline loops: CDR1 SGHRS, CDR2 YFSETQ. The CDR3 loop is CASSFSPSGGSYEQYF. In DNA, the CDR3 is TGCGCCAGCAGCTTTTCCCCTAGCGGGGGATCCTACGAGCAGTACTTC.

On this clonotype: Germline is not matched at one junction end, which may reflect a read error. This chain connects TRBV2 to TRBJ2-7; 9 bases are shared with TRBD1. The CDR3 sequence is 15 residues long. The germline CDR1 and CDR2 sequences are SNHLY and FYNNEI. CDR3 DNA: TGTGCCAGCAGAGAAGACAGGGGGGCTTCCTACGAGCAGTACTTC. Its protein product is CASREDRGASYEQYF.

As for this clonotype: Without the conserved terminal phenylalanine or tryptophan, this CDR3 likely stems from a read error. Because the CDR3's place on the DNA is in doubt, the DNA is left out and the CDR3 is given as listed by TCRdb. The chain combines TRBV7-2 with TRBJ2-5. Germline CDR1 reads SGHTA; CDR2 reads FQGNSA. Both ends counted, the CDR3 spans 9 residues. CDR3 sequence reads: CASSWGHYY.

The chain joins TRBV12-3 or TRBV12-4 to TRBJ1-1; TRBD1 aligns across 12 bases. V lost 5 bases to trimming and J lost 5 bases; unmatched junction nucleotides: 3. The CDR3 sequence is 14 residues long. The CDR3 DNA reads as TGTGCCAGCAGTGGGGACAGGGGGCGTACTGAAGCTTTCTTT. Translating it yields CASSGDRGRTEAFF.

On this clonotype itself: This may be a read error, as it is one base from a much larger clone. Since no conserved phenylalanine or tryptophan closes the CDR3, a read error is the likely cause. The chain recombines TRBV19 with TRBJ2-5, with D perhaps TRBD1 or TRBD2 (5 bases each). V was shortened by 8 bases and J by 7 bases, with 11 bases between the two germline ends. Germline V gene lookup returns CDR1 LNHDA and CDR2 SQIVND (reference sequence). The CDR3 has 11 amino acids. CDR3 bases: TGTGCCAGTGGGACGGGATGGACCCAGTACCTC. This gives the protein CASGTGWTQYL.